This note documents a single T cell receptor (beta chain) sequence. Germline V gene data show CDR1 as SGHNT and CDR2 as YENEEA. V was shortened by 4 bases and J by 7 bases, with 17 bases between the two germline ends. The CDR3 totals 15 residues. Recovered status applied to Cohort 3 donors who had two consecutive negative PCRs. It also applied to those with clearance or with symptom resolution. In the original workflow: Researchers report that nucleated cell counts were estimated from reference gene primer amplification. Clones were sequenced by immunoSEQ multiplex PCR, and TCRdb holds only the in-frame ones, with some missing. V and J calls and clone size are copied from that table; D and trimming were computed from the DNA. Counted here are more than 100,000 clones, roughly 84% occurring once; the ten biggest clones make up under 4%. This specimen comes from a study of blood T cell repertoires in COVID-19.

The genes are TRBV11-3 and TRBJ2-1; the D gene is possibly TRBD1 (6 bases). This sequence originates from a woman in her thirties who had recovered from COVID-19. Sequencing used PBMCs or T cells enriched from blood (not recorded which). The CDR3 sequence: CASSSGGQLGNEQFF. CDR3 DNA sequence: TGTGCCAGCAGCTCGGGCGGACAGCTCGGTAATGAGCAGTTCTTC.